The 17 T cell receptor beta chains presented below share a single source sample, sequenced in a study of regulatory T cells in long-lasting Graves disease. Combining iRepertoire HTBI primers with Arm-PCR of CDR3 regions, the authors built TCR beta libraries. TCRdb itself ran the multiplex PCR reads through MiXCR, one entry per CDR3 protein. Altogether roughly 400,000 distinct CDR3 sequences are present, roughly 20% being singletons, with the ten largest covering roughly 20%. Time point specified: persistent/refractory GD, antithyroid drugs over 5 years with positive TRAb. Generation of the TCR library employed RNA extracted from PBMCs. Sequenced material: peripheral blood mononuclear cells (PBMCs), taken when the disease was refractory, from a patient treated with antithyroid drugs. Receptor source: a female donor with Graves disease.

This chain links TRBV20-1 with TRBJ2-7; unclear D gene. CDR1 is DFQATT and CDR2 is SNEGSKA in the germline V gene (reference sequence). Trimming took 6 bases from V and 9 from J, leaving 18 bases between them. The CDR3 sequence is 12 residues long. The CDR3 region is CSAPKVGPGQYF. The CDR3, as DNA: TGCAGTGCCCCCAAAGTGGGCCCCGGGCAGTACTTC.

This clonotype appeared a few times. The genes are TRBV19 and TRBJ2-2, with 11 bases matching TRBD1. The CDR3 runs to 14 residues. From germline, CDR1 is LNHDA and CDR2 SQIVND (reference sequence). V lost 7 bases to trimming and J lost 4 bases; unmatched junction nucleotides: 2. CDR3 loop: CASTGTGGTGELFF. The CDR3 DNA reads as TGTGCCAGTACCGGGACAGGGGGCACCGGGGAGCTGTTTTTT.

A remark on this clonotype: A much larger clone is a single base away; this may be a read error. This rearrangement joins TRBV6-2 or TRBV6-3 to TRBJ1-5; D gene unclear. The CDR3 consists of 13 residues. Trimming left V 4 bases short and J 1 base short, with 5 bases between. CDR1 and CDR2 from the germline V gene are MNHEY and SVGEGT. In DNA, the CDR3 is TGTGCCAGCAGTTGGTGGAGCAATCAGCCCCAGCATTTT. Encoded protein: CASSWWSNQPQHF.

This clonotype has more than one count but fewer than ten. The V call is TRBV5-1, the J call TRBJ2-2, with D possibly matching TRBD2 (7 bases). From germline, CDR1 is SGHRS and CDR2 YFSETQ. This CDR3 region has 14 residues. Deletions cut 2 bases from V and 6 bases from J, with 11 bases between. CDR3: CASSFGGQSGELFF. The CDR3 DNA reads TGCGCCAGCAGCTTCGGGGGGCAATCCGGGGAGCTGTTTTTT.

A few counts support this clonotype. The CDR3 loop is CSATEPIQGPANQPQHF. CDR3 nucleotide sequence: TGCAGTGCTACCGAGCCCATACAGGGCCCGGCCAATCAGCCCCAGCATTTT. The genes are TRBV20-1 and TRBJ1-5; a possible D gene is TRBD1 (6 bases). Germline CDR1 is DFQATT and CDR2 is SNEGSKA (reference sequence). The CDR3 extends over 17 amino acids. Trimming took 4 bases from V and 3 from J, leaving 22 bases between them.

This clonotype showed up just a few times. The V and J genes are TRBV5-1 and TRBJ2-7; 9 bases are shared with TRBD2. V lost 3 bases and J lost 3; bases outside the gene matches: 10. The CDR3 covers 16 residues. The germline V gene has CDR1 SGHRS and CDR2 YFSETQ. The CDR3 spells CASSSPTSGRHYEQYF. CDR3 DNA sequence: TGCGCCAGCAGCTCTCCCACCAGCGGGAGGCACTACGAGCAGTACTTC.

The chain joins TRBV20-1 to TRBJ1-3, with D unresolved. Germline V CDR1 and CDR2: DFQATT, SNEGSKA (reference sequence). The CDR3 consists of 13 residues. Trimming removed 3 bases from V and 4 bases from J, with 10 bases in between. CDR3 nucleotide sequence: TGCAGTGCTAGGGCTAGCCTGGGAAACACCATATATTTT. Protein product: CSARASLGNTIYF.

At least ten counts were recorded for this clonotype. This sequence joins TRBV2 and TRBJ2-7; no firm D call. Per the germline V gene, CDR1 is SNHLY and CDR2 is FYNNEI. CDR3 length: 13 amino acids. Trimming removed 1 base from V and 3 bases from J, with 7 bases in between. In DNA form, the CDR3 reads TGTGCCAGCAGTGAAGTACTCTACTACGAGCAGTACTTC. Its translation: CASSEVLYYEQYF.

This clonotype was recorded at least ten times. The chain has TRBV7-8 and TRBJ1-6; D is uncertain. Germline loops: CDR1 SGHVS, CDR2 FQNEAQ. The CDR3 runs to 16 residues. V dropped 0 bases and J dropped 7 bases, with 13 bases sitting between them. The CDR3 sequence is CASSLAAVSANSPLHF. In DNA form, the CDR3 reads TGTGCCAGCAGCTTAGCTGCAGTGTCAGCAAATTCACCCCTCCACTTT.

V and J are TRBV6-1 and TRBJ2-7, with 12 bases matching TRBD2. This CDR3 contains 15 residues. The V and J ends lost 9 bases and 4 bases, in that order; junction bases with no gene match: 10. The germline CDR1 and CDR2 sequences are MNHNS and SASEGT. The CDR3 DNA reads TGTGCCAGTACTAGCGGGAGGTTGGGGGTTTACGAGCAGTACTTC. Its translation: CASTSGRLGVYEQYF.

A remark on this clonotype: A much bigger clone sits one base away, suggesting this may be a read error. V is TRBV29-1 and J is TRBJ1-1; TRBD1 matches 7 bases. Germline CDR1 is SQVTM and CDR2 is ANQGSEA. The CDR3 length is 13 residues. V shed 2 bases, J shed 4 bases, and the junction held 4 bases outside the gene matches. The CDR3 sequence is CSVESTGSTEAFF. CDR3 nucleotide sequence: TGCAGCGTTGAATCGACAGGGAGCACTGAAGCTTTCTTT.

The chain has TRBV28 and TRBJ2-3; possibly TRBD1 or TRBD2 for D (5 bases each). The germline gives CDR1 MDHEN, CDR2 SYDVKM. The CDR3 totals 19 residues. The germline V and J ends were trimmed by 1 base and 0 bases, with 20 bases remaining between them. The CDR3 loop is CASSLSPRGVWGSTDTQYF. CDR3 coding DNA: TGTGCCAGCAGTTTATCTCCTCGGGGAGTCTGGGGGAGCACAGATACGCAGTATTTT.

In this sample, this clonotype turned up many times. The chain couples TRBV12-3 or TRBV12-4 to TRBJ1-1; TRBD1 might be the D (5 bases). The CDR3 totals 14 residues. Trimming cost V 5 bases and J 7 bases, with 17 bases left between them. Here the CDR3 DNA reads TGTGCCAGCAGTCCCCGGACACCTTTTGATGAAGCTTTCTTT. It yields the protein CASSPRTPFDEAFF.

Many counts were recorded for this clonotype. The chain employs TRBV24-1 and TRBJ1-1; D is perhaps TRBD1 (5 bases). The CDR3 consists of 13 residues. Germline lookup yields CDR1 KGHDR and CDR2 SFDVKD. Trimming stripped 6 bases from V and 5 bases from J, with 12 bases between. CDR3: CATSKGMGTEAFF. The CDR3 coding sequence is TGTGCCACCAGTAAGGGGATGGGTACTGAAGCTTTCTTT.

This clonotype occurred many times. The rearrangement joins TRBV9 to TRBJ2-7; possible D gene TRBD2, 6 bases. Germline lookup yields CDR1 SGDLS and CDR2 YYNGEE. This CDR3 has 15 residues. The V gene lost 0 bases and the J gene lost 2 bases, with 12 bases spanning the gap. CDR3 amino acids: CASSVAGDSTYEQYF. CDR3 nucleotide sequence: TGTGCCAGCAGCGTAGCCGGGGACTCCACCTACGAGCAGTACTTC.

This clonotype was found many times. The rearrangement joins TRBV11-2 to TRBJ2-2; D remains unclear. V was clipped by 5 bases and J by 4 bases, with 11 bases between them. The germline V gene has CDR1 SGHAT and CDR2 FQNNGV. CDR3 size: 14 residues. CDR3 protein: CASSPQVGTGELFF. CDR3 nucleotides: TGTGCCAGCAGCCCCCAGGTCGGCACCGGGGAGCTGTTTTTT.

This clonotype was seen more than once but under ten times. The gene calls are TRBV12-3 or TRBV12-4 and TRBJ2-1, with 8 bases fitting TRBD1. J was trimmed by 5 bases and V by 6 bases; bases with no gene match: 12. The CDR3 length is 16 residues. As DNA, the CDR3 is TGTGCCAGCAGCTCAGAACTGACAGGGGTTCACAATGAGCAGTTCTTC. Its translation: CASSSELTGVHNEQFF.